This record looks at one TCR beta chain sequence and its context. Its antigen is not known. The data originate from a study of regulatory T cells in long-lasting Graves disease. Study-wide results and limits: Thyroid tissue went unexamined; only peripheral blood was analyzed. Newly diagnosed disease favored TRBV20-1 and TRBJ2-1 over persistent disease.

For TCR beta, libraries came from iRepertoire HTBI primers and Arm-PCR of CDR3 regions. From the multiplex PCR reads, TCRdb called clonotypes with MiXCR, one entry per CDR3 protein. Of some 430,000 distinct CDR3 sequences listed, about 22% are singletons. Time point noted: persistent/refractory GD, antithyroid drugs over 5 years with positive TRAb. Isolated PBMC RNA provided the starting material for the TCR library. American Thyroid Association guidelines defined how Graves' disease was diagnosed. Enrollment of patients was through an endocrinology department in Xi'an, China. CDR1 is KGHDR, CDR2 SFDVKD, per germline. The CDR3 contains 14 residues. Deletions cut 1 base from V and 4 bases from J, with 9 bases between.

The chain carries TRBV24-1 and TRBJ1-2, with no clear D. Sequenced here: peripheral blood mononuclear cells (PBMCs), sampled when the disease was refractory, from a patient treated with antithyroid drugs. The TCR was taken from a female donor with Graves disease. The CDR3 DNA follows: TGTGCCACCAGTGATTTCGACCGTTCCTATGGCTACACCTTC. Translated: CATSDFDRSYGYTF.